The T cell receptor beta chain under discussion was sequenced for a study of T cell changes during pregnancy in multiple sclerosis. The CDR3 loop spans 16 amino acids. Per germline, CDR1 MDHEN and CDR2 SYDVKM. J gave up 8 bases and V 10 bases, and 22 bases lay outside the gene matches. Only in-frame clones appear in the TCRdb table, and some are missing; sequencing was by immunoSEQ multiplex PCR. Among just under 45,000 clones listed, 96% were seen once. Sequenced material: peripheral blood, taken in the second trimester of pregnancy. V and J are TRBV28 and TRBJ1-2; 7 bases are a match to TRBD1. This receptor was obtained from a female donor with multiple sclerosis, enrolled in a pregnancy study. The CDR3 DNA reads as TGTGCCAACGCCCCCGTGACAGGGCTCCAGTTGTGGGGCTACACCTTC. Encoded protein: CANAPVTGLQLWGYTF.